The clone carrying this T cell receptor beta chain was detected only a few times. The target antigen is unknown. This sample is drawn from a study of T-cell memory formation after mild COVID-19. Study at large: Most TCR clusters belonged to a single donor.

The CDR3 has 12 residues. CDR1 is SGHTS and CDR2 is YDEGEE in the germline V gene. Trimming cost V 2 bases and J 9 bases, with 11 bases left between them. Broader study findings: Prior to infection, memory already included some responding clones, suggesting cross-reactive memory joined. Later expanders leaned CD4+, whereas day 15 to 85 contracting clones were balanced CD4/CD8.

5'RACE, which relied on constant-segment primers, yielded TCR alpha and TCR beta cDNA libraries carrying sample barcodes and UMIs. Using its own MiXCR run on the 5' RACE reads, TCRdb lists one record per CDR3 protein. The sample comprises approximately 210,000 distinct CDR3 sequences, over 9.5% of which are singletons, and just over 3% rests with the top ten. The TCR was taken from a man aged 18 to 29 who had mild COVID-19 (a few samples of this study predate the infection). Cell type and time point are not known. Material for sequencing was PBMCs or a T cell subset sorted from them (not recorded which). This chain connects TRBV5-8 to TRBJ1-1; D unclear. CDR3 region: CASSFVNAKAFF. CDR3 nucleotides: TGTGCCAGCAGCTTCGTCAATGCAAAAGCTTTCTTT.